This T cell receptor (beta chain) was sequenced for a study of T-cell reconstitution after alpha-beta-depleted transplantation in children. Study-wide results and limits: T-cell counts and diversity were attributed mostly to newly produced T cells one year after transplant. The high TCRbeta diversity at day 60 in some patients came from surviving recipient T cells and thymic progenitors.

The germline V gene encodes CDR1 MNHEY and CDR2 SVGEGT. The CDR3 is made up of 17 amino acids. V was shortened by 2 bases and J by 8 bases, with 21 bases between the two germline ends. This clonotype came up a few times. Its target is unknown. The TCRbeta library was prepared with unique molecular identifiers. Each CDR3 protein is one row after TCRdb ran MiXCR on the PCR reads. The sample records hundreds of thousands of distinct CDR3 sequences, roughly 15% being singletons. This clonotype originated in a boy in the first two years of life who had a stem cell transplant for Wiskott-Aldrich syndrome, so the T cells may come from the graft donor. The sequences come from PBMCs, mostly from graft donor cells, collected 360 days after TCRalphabeta/CD19-depleted stem cell transplant. The J gene is TRBJ2-2, the V gene TRBV6-2 or TRBV6-3; D assignment may be TRBD1 or TRBD2 (6 bases each). In DNA, the CDR3 is TGTGCCAGCAGTTACGTTTTCCAGGGGAGGAATATAGGGGAGCTGTTTTTT. As protein: CASSYVFQGRNIGELFF.